This entry lists 31 T cell receptor beta chains sequenced from one sample in a study of cytomegalovirus exposure and HLA in healthy donors (dated by TCRdb to about 2017). Library preparation used the immunoSEQ multiplex PCR assay. For the multiplex PCR, a mixture combining 60 forward primers for TCR Vbeta segments and 13 reverse primers for TCR Jbeta segments was used. TCRdb holds this immuneACCESS table with in-frame rearrangements only. Some clones are missing; in checked studies, unresolved V genes explain under half, and the rest has no known cause. A total of roughly 150,000 clones appear in this sample, approximately 77% of them only once. Jointly, the top ten make up over 1.1% of the sample. Sequences were obtained from PBMCs. These receptors came from a man aged 18 to 30 in good health and CMV-seronegative.

The gene calls are TRBV19 and TRBJ2-3; tentative D call: TRBD1 (6 bases). The V and J ends lost 5 bases and 6 bases respectively, with 15 bases between them. This CDR3 comprises 14 residues. Germline CDR1 reads LNHDA; CDR2 reads SQIVND (reference sequence). CDR3 DNA sequence: TGTGCCAGTAGTCAAGGGGGAAGACGTGATACGCAGTATTTT. This gives the protein CASSQGGRRDTQYF.

In this sample, this clone turned up a few times. The chain has TRBV4-3 and TRBJ2-3, with 10 nucleotides matching TRBD1. This CDR3 is built from 17 residues. V shed 3 bases and J 2 bases; nucleotides not matched to a gene: 8. CDR1 and CDR2 (germline): LGHNA, YSLEER. CDR3 in DNA: TGCGCCAGCAGCCAGGACAGGGGGGGCGGACCCACAGATACGCAGTATTTT. Translating gives CASSQDRGGGPTDTQYF.

This clone has only a few counts. V usage is TRBV4-3 and J usage is TRBJ2-1; 7 nucleotides line up with TRBD2. J gave up 7 bases and V 4 bases, and 10 bases lay outside the gene matches. The CDR3 extends over 15 amino acids. In germline, CDR1 is LGHNA, CDR2 YSLEER. The chain's CDR3 is CASSRYGLGVNEQFF. The CDR3 nucleotides read TGCGCCAGCAGCCGCTACGGACTAGGTGTGAATGAGCAGTTCTTC.

The V call is TRBV7-2, the J call TRBJ1-2, with TRBD1 matching 8 bases. This CDR3 contains 15 residues. Per the germline V gene, CDR1 is SGHTA and CDR2 is FQGNSA. Germline trimming cut 2 bases from V and 7 bases from J; bases unmatched to any gene: 9. CDR3 amino acids: CASSLNRQGWSGYTF. The CDR3 DNA reads as TGTGCCAGCAGCTTAAATCGACAGGGGTGGAGTGGCTACACCTTC.

This clone was observed a few times. The J gene is TRBJ2-3, the V gene TRBV10-1, with 13 bases matching TRBD2. The CDR3 sequence is 15 residues long. V trimming: 6 bases; J trimming: 3 bases; junction bases outside the gene matches: 3. The germline CDR1 and CDR2 sequences are WNHNN and SYGVQD (reference sequence). DNA for the CDR3: TGCGCCAGCAGCGGACTAGCGGGAGATACAGATACGCAGTATTTT. This encodes CASSGLAGDTDTQYF.

The chain has TRBV6-5 and TRBJ1-1, with D maybe TRBD1 (6 bases). Germline V gives CDR1 MNHEY, CDR2 SVGAGI. V lost 5 bases and J 1 base, leaving 8 bases between the germline ends. This CDR3 is 13 amino acids long. The CDR3 sequence is CASSKTGNTEAFF. The CDR3 region has the DNA TGTGCCAGCAGTAAGACAGGGAACACTGAAGCTTTCTTT.

The chain couples TRBV5-1 to TRBJ2-3, with 12 bases aligning to TRBD1. The CDR3 spans 15 residues. CDR1 and CDR2 from the germline V gene are SGHRS and YFSETQ. The trim removed 6 bases at V and 4 bases at J, leaving 6 bases unmatched. CDR3 nucleotide sequence: TGCGCCAGCAACCCGGGACAGGGGGCCGCAGATACGCAGTATTTT. Its translation: CASNPGQGAADTQYF.

The rearrangement joins TRBV27 to TRBJ2-7, with TRBD2 identical over 10 bases. This CDR3 comprises 15 residues. Germline CDR1 MNHEY, CDR2 SMNVEV (reference sequence). With 5 bases clipped from V and 0 bases from J, the junction kept 4 bases outside the gene matches. This chain's CDR3 is CASSLGLADSYEQYF. CDR3 nucleotides: TGTGCCAGCAGTCTCGGACTAGCGGACTCCTACGAGCAGTACTTC.

As concerns this clone: An end of the junction differs from the germline gene, which may be a read error. This sequence joins TRBV7-9 and TRBJ2-3, with a weak D call TRBD1 (5 bases). Germline V CDR1 and CDR2: SEHNR, FQNEAQ (reference sequence). There are 16 residues in the CDR3. CDR3 nucleotide sequence: TGTTCCAGCAGCTTAGGCCTAGACAGATTCACAGATACGCAGTATTTT. The encoded protein is CSSSLGLDRFTDTQYF. Based on the CDR3 plus reference TRBV7-9 and TRBJ2-3, the full variable domain is DTGVSQNPRHKITKRGQNVTFRCDPISEHNRLYWYRQTLGQGPEFLTYFQNEAQLEKSRLLSDRFSAERPKGSFSTLEIQRTEQGDSAMYLCSSSLGLDRFTDTQYFGPGTRLTVL.

The chain is built from TRBV13 and TRBJ1-6, with 9 bases identical to TRBD1. There are 19 residues in the CDR3. V trimming: 5 bases; J trimming: 8 bases; junction bases outside the gene matches: 19. The V gene's germline CDR1 is PRHDT and CDR2 FYEKMQ (reference sequence). The CDR3 bases are TGTGCCAGCAGCCCCCCAACGGACAGGGGAAGGGGTACTGATTCACCCCTCCACTTT. Protein product: CASSPPTDRGRGTDSPLHF.

The chain links TRBV27 to TRBJ2-1; 9 bases are a match to TRBD2. Trimming at V came to 0 bases and at J to 10 bases, leaving 10 bases not matched to a gene. The CDR3 is 16 amino acids. Germline V gene lookup returns CDR1 MNHEY and CDR2 SMNVEV (reference sequence). The chain's CDR3 is CASSLSLPAGGAEQFF. CDR3 bases: TGTGCCAGCAGTTTATCGTTGCCAGCGGGAGGTGCCGAGCAGTTCTTC.

The genes are TRBV19 and TRBJ2-1, with 8 bases fitting TRBD2. CDR1 is LNHDA and CDR2 is SQIVND in the germline V gene (reference sequence). This CDR3 comprises 19 residues. The V and J ends lost 1 base and 0 bases, in that order; junction bases with no gene match: 11. In DNA, the CDR3 is TGTGCCAGTAGTATAGCGGGGGGGTTTAACGGAGTCTCCTACAATGAGCAGTTCTTC. Protein sequence: CASSIAGGFNGVSYNEQFF.

The chain links TRBV9 to TRBJ2-5; 10 bases align to TRBD2. Germline loops: CDR1 SGDLS, CDR2 YYNGEE. The V segment lost 0 bases and the J segment 1 base; nucleotides outside the gene matches: 6. CDR3 length: 17 residues. CDR3 nucleotide sequence: TGTGCCAGCAGCGTAGGAGCGGGAGGGTCGGGCCAAGAGACCCAGTACTTC. It is translated as CASSVGAGGSGQETQYF.

This chain links TRBV5-5 with TRBJ2-7; 7 bases are shared with TRBD1. CDR3 length equals 15 residues. CDR1 and CDR2 (germline): SGHKS, YYEKEE (reference sequence). J lost 2 bases, V lost 0 bases, and 5 bases had no gene match. The CDR3 region has the DNA TGTGCCAGCAGCTTGGCGCAGGGGGTGGCCTACGAGCAGTACTTC. As protein: CASSLAQGVAYEQYF.

This clone was found a few times. The chain links TRBV30 to TRBJ2-5; TRBD1 aligns across 7 bases. The CDR3 extends over 13 amino acids. From germline, CDR1 is GTSNPN and CDR2 SVGIG (reference sequence). V lost 4 bases, J lost 2 bases, and 4 bases stayed unmatched. CDR3 loop: CAWKSGQQETQYF. DNA of the CDR3: TGTGCCTGGAAATCGGGACAGCAAGAGACCCAGTACTTC.

To note about this clone: Other DNA sequences in this sample translate to the same CDR3. J is TRBJ2-3 and V is TRBV9; a weak D match, TRBD2 (6 bases). Trimming shortened V by 3 bases and J by 3 bases, and 14 bases separated the two germline ends. The CDR3 has 15 residues. CDR1 and CDR2 from the germline V gene are SGDLS and YYNGEE. The CDR3 DNA is TGTGCCAGCAGCGCGACTAGTGGGAGTACAGATACGCAGTATTTT. As protein: CASSATSGSTDTQYF.

This clone appeared a few times. The chain links TRBV14 to TRBJ1-4; perhaps TRBD1 as D (6 bases). The CDR3 is 15 amino acids. The germline V and J ends were trimmed by 0 bases and 8 bases, with 13 bases remaining between them. In germline, CDR1 is SGHDN, CDR2 FVKESK. The CDR3 DNA is TGTGCCAGCAGCCAAGAAGCGGGGGCTGGCGAAAAACTGTTTTTT. Translating gives CASSQEAGAGEKLFF. Combining the CDR3 with reference TRBV14 and TRBJ1-4 gives the whole variable domain EAGVTQFPSHSVIEKGQTVTLRCDPISGHDNLYWYRRVMGKEIKFLLHFVKESKQDESGMPNNRFLAERTGGTYSTLKVQPAELEDSGVYFCASSQEAGAGEKLFFGSGTQLSVL.

The chain has TRBV6-1 and TRBJ2-3, with TRBD2 identical over 9 bases. Germline-derived CDR1 and CDR2 are MNHNS and SASEGT. Unmatched junction bases numbered 3, after V lost 5 bases and J lost 3 bases. The CDR3 spans 14 residues. The CDR3 reads CASSLSGRTDTQYF. CDR3 DNA sequence: TGTGCCAGCAGTCTTAGCGGGAGAACAGATACGCAGTATTTT.

The gene calls are TRBV28 and TRBJ1-5, with 7 bases aligning to TRBD1. The CDR3 totals 17 residues. Per the germline V gene, CDR1 is MDHEN and CDR2 is SYDVKM. The trim removed 3 bases at V and 3 bases at J, leaving 11 bases unmatched. This chain's CDR3 is CASSFTQGGGDNQPQHF. In DNA, the CDR3 is TGTGCCAGCAGTTTTACCCAGGGGGGAGGAGACAATCAGCCCCAGCATTTT. The complete variable domain, with remaining parts taken from reference TRBV28 and TRBJ1-5, reads DVKVTQSSRYLVKRTGEKVFLECVQDMDHENMFWYRQDPGLGLRLIYFSYDVKMKEKGDIPEGYSVSREKKERFSLILESASTNQTSMYLCASSFTQGGGDNQPQHFGDGTRLSIL.

The V gene is TRBV9, the J gene TRBJ2-7; 15 bases agree with TRBD2. V gave up 2 bases and J gave up 5 bases; unmatched junction bases: 5. Germline CDR1 SGDLS, CDR2 YYNGEE. The CDR3 runs 16 residues. CDR3 coding DNA: TGTGCCAGCAGCGTGGGACTAGCGGGAGGAGGGGACGAGCAGTACTTC. Translation: CASSVGLAGGGDEQYF.

The chain uses TRBV7-2 and TRBJ2-1, with TRBD2 as a possible D gene (6 bases). The CDR3 extends over 14 amino acids. V gave up 8 bases and J gave up 9 bases, with 20 bases separating them. The germline gives CDR1 SGHTA, CDR2 FQGNSA. CDR3 loop: CASGPGDIIGEQFF. The CDR3 region has the DNA TGTGCCAGCGGGCCGGGAGACATCATAGGTGAGCAGTTCTTC.

The chain carries TRBV6-5 and TRBJ1-2, with 7 bases identical to TRBD1. Germline CDR1 MNHEY, CDR2 SVGAGI. V gave up 8 bases and J gave up 8 bases; unmatched junction bases: 11. The CDR3 has 13 amino acids. CDR3 DNA sequence: TGTGCCAGCGGCGATCGACAGGGTATCGGCTACACCTTC. Translation gives CASGDRQGIGYTF.

This clone was picked up a small number of times. This chain links TRBV5-1 with TRBJ2-1; no firm D call. CDR3 length equals 13 residues. V lost 6 bases, J lost 2 bases, and 9 bases lay in between. Germline lookup yields CDR1 SGHRS and CDR2 YFSETQ. The CDR3 DNA follows: TGCGCCAGCAAAGGAGAGGCCTACAATGAGCAGTTCTTC. Translated: CASKGEAYNEQFF.

CDR3 amino acids: CASSPPTGSNQPQHF. CDR3 nucleotide sequence: TGTGCCAGCAGCCCCCCAACGGGTAGCAATCAGCCCCAGCATTTT. V and J are TRBV5-8 and TRBJ1-5; D uncertain. The CDR3 totals 15 residues. Germline CDR1 is SGHTS and CDR2 is YDEGEE. V lost 4 bases to trimming and J lost 0 bases, with 11 bases between them. The full variable domain, its missing parts supplied by reference TRBV5-8 and TRBJ1-5, is EAGVTQSPTHLIKTRGQQATLRCSPISGHTSVYWYQQALGLGLQFLLWYDEGEERNRGNFPPRFSGRQFPNYSSELNVNALELEDSALYLCASSPPTGSNQPQHFGDGTRLSIL.

The J gene is TRBJ2-1, the V gene TRBV7-2, with 7 bases matching TRBD2. Germline V gene lookup returns CDR1 SGHTA and CDR2 FQGNSA. V shed 5 bases and J 0 bases; nucleotides not matched to a gene: 4. The CDR3 totals 15 residues. The CDR3 here is CASSPGRSSYNEQFF. CDR3 in DNA: TGTGCCAGCAGCCCCGGGAGGAGCTCCTACAATGAGCAGTTCTTC.

As DNA, the CDR3 is TGTGCCAGCAGCCAGACTAGAGATAGACTAAATAGCAATCAGCCCCAGCATTTT. This translates into CASSQTRDRLNSNQPQHF. This chain connects TRBV21-1 to TRBJ1-5. TRBV21-1 represents a pseudogene. The CDR3 consists of 18 residues.

This chain joins TRBV7-2 and TRBJ1-2; 7 nucleotides align to TRBD1. There are 13 residues in the CDR3. V gave up 5 bases and J gave up 4 bases; unmatched junction bases: 4. CDR1 is SGHTA, CDR2 FQGNSA, per germline. CDR3 sequence reads: CASSATGVYGYTF. In DNA, the CDR3 is TGTGCCAGCAGCGCTACAGGGGTCTATGGCTACACCTTC.

The CDR3 spells CASSLDGENTGELFF. For the CDR3, the DNA is TGTGCCAGCAGTTTAGACGGGGAGAACACCGGGGAGCTGTTTTTT. The chain links TRBV28 to TRBJ2-2; a weak D match, TRBD2 (5 bases). Germline V gives CDR1 MDHEN, CDR2 SYDVKM. CDR3 length equals 15 residues. V was pared by 2 bases and J by 1 base, with 8 bases between.

The CDR3 is CASSPGEGDEKLFF. For the CDR3, the DNA is TGCGCCAGCAGCCCGGGGGAAGGGGATGAAAAACTGTTTTTT. The chain uses TRBV10-1 and TRBJ1-4; tentative D call: TRBD1 (5 bases). Trimming left V 6 bases short and J 6 bases short, with 14 bases between. CDR1 and CDR2 (germline): WNHNN, SYGVQD (reference sequence). This CDR3 comprises 14 residues.

V usage is TRBV6-6 and J usage is TRBJ2-1, with TRBD2 matching over 10 bases. The CDR3 covers 16 residues. Germline loops: CDR1 MNHNY, CDR2 SVGAGI (reference sequence). The trim removed 4 bases at V and 5 bases at J, leaving 8 bases unmatched. The CDR3 DNA sequence: TGTGCCAGCAGTTCCCACACTAGCGGGAAACACAATGAGCAGTTCTTC. It codes for CASSSHTSGKHNEQFF.

This clone showed up just a few times. The rearrangement links TRBV7-9 to TRBJ2-2, with D perhaps matching TRBD2 (5 bases). The CDR3 has 15 amino acids. V lost 6 bases, J lost 0 bases, and 11 bases lay in between. Germline-derived CDR1 and CDR2 are SEHNR and FQNEAQ (reference sequence). CDR3 coding DNA: TGTGCCAGCAGGAACGACGGGACGAACACCGGGGAGCTGTTTTTT. Translating it yields CASRNDGTNTGELFF.